Shown below are 3 T cell receptor beta chains from a single sample sequenced in a study of blood T cells in healthy people across ages. Primed by a sample-barcoded 5' primer and a J-beta primer mix, a second PCR proceeded for about 6 to 12 cycles. TCRdb re-called the 5' RACE reads through MiXCR, storing one row per CDR3 protein. The sample has some 760,000 distinct CDR3 sequences, more than 20% seen once. These sequences were also reported in another study, on T cells of mothers and their children.

The specimen sequenced was blood. Every receptor here comes from a boy under 18 in good health.

This clonotype was seen a handful of times. The chain recombines TRBV12-3 or TRBV12-4 with TRBJ2-1, with unresolved D. Trimming took off 5 bases at V and 4 bases at J, with 12 bases between the two ends. The CDR3 is made up of 14 amino acids. DNA for the CDR3: TGTGCCAGCAGTCCCTCTGCCAGGTACAATGAGCAGTTCTTC. Its translation: CASSPSARYNEQFF.

This clonotype was counted between two and nine times. An end of the junction differs from the germline gene, which may be a read error. The V call is TRBV6-5, the J call TRBJ1-2, with 7 bases that match TRBD1. The length of the CDR3 is 13 residues. Germline CDR1 MNHEY, CDR2 SVGAGI. The CDR3: CASRITGDYDYTF. CDR3 bases: TGTGCCAGCAGAATAACAGGGGACTATGACTACACCTTC.

The rearrangement joins TRBV12-3 or TRBV12-4 to TRBJ2-5, with D possibly called TRBD1 or TRBD2 (5 bases each). The tail of the sequence fits TRBJ2-7 better, so the J call may be wrong. There are 15 residues in the CDR3. The CDR3 loop reads CASSLPGGGNYEQYF. The CDR3 DNA is TGTGCCAGCAGTTTACCGGGTGGGGGAAACTACGAGCAGTACTTC.